This T cell receptor (beta chain) was observed in a study of blood T cell repertoires in COVID-19. Study details: Sample material is recorded as cDNA or gDNA derived from T cells, B-cell-depleted T cells, or PBMCs.

TCRdb's table, derived via immunoSEQ multiplex PCR, lists solely in-frame clones and lacks some. The sample includes some 240,000 clones, around 90% seen only once; the top ten take 10% to 13%. In regard to this clone: Its ends do not fully match the called genes, so a read error is possible.

The TCR was taken from a woman between 65 and 79 years old with COVID-19, enrolled during active disease. The sequenced material came from peripheral blood.

CDR3: CAWSVPRQGRNEQYF. CDR3 in DNA: TGTGCCTGGAGTGTACCCCGACAGGGTAGGAACGAGCAGTACTTT. The chain is built from TRBV30 and TRBJ2-7; 7 positions match TRBD1. The CDR3 totals 15 residues. Germline CDR1 and CDR2: GTSNPN and SVGIG (reference sequence).